These 7 T cell receptor beta chains were sequenced from one sample in a study of T-cell reconstitution after alpha-beta-depleted transplantation in children. A TCRbeta library incorporating unique molecular identifiers was prepared. MiXCR, run by TCRdb on the PCR reads, gives a single entry per CDR3 protein. The sample carries fewer than 350,000 distinct CDR3 sequences, more than 9% recorded once. This specimen consisted of peripheral blood, obtained 180 days after TCRalphabeta/CD19-depleted stem cell transplant. All receptors derive from a male patient aged 2 to 10 who had a stem cell transplant for chronic granulomatous disease, so the T cells may come from the graft donor.

The rearrangement joins TRBV13 to TRBJ2-3; 9 bases fit TRBD2. V lost 1 base, J lost 4 bases, and 12 bases stayed unmatched. CDR1 and CDR2 (germline): PRHDT, FYEKMQ (reference sequence). This CDR3 region has 18 residues. CDR3 loop: CASSLETFLAGGADTQYF. CDR3 sequence (DNA): TGTGCCAGCAGCTTAGAGACCTTCCTGGCGGGAGGGGCAGATACGCAGTATTTT.

This clonotype was seen repeatedly, ten times or more. The chain employs TRBV18 and TRBJ2-3; D possibly corresponds to TRBD2 (5 bases). Trimming took off 8 bases at V and 6 bases at J, with 9 bases between the two ends. Germline loops: CDR1 KGHSH, CDR2 LQKENI. The CDR3 spans 11 residues. This CDR3 reads CASSPGDTQYF. CDR3 DNA: TGTGCCAGCAGCCCGGGGGATACGCAGTATTTT.

This clonotype was observed many times. The V gene is TRBV29-1, the J gene TRBJ1-1; 11 bases are shared with TRBD1. Trimming cost V 0 bases and J 6 bases; bases outside gene matches: 3. Looked up from germline, CDR1 is SQVTM and CDR2 is ANQGSEA. The CDR3 is made up of 14 amino acids. CDR3 DNA: TGCAGCGTTGAAGAGGGGACAGGGGGGTCTGAAGCTTTCTTT. It specifies CSVEEGTGGSEAFF.

This clonotype occurred many times. The chain employs TRBV7-2 and TRBJ2-3; no firm D call. Trimming shortened V by 2 bases and J by 6 bases, and 6 bases separated the two germline ends. The CDR3 length is 12 residues. The germline gives CDR1 SGHTA, CDR2 FQGNSA. The CDR3 DNA follows: TGTGCCAGCAGCTTATCGCGGGATACGCAGTATTTT. As protein: CASSLSRDTQYF. The full variable domain, its missing parts supplied by reference TRBV7-2 and TRBJ2-3, is GAGVSQSPSNKVTEKGKDVELRCDPISGHTALYWYRQSLGQGLEFLIYFQGNSAPDKSGLPSDRFSAERTGGSVSTLTIQRTQQEDSAVYLCASSLSRDTQYFGPGTRLTVL.

Points on this clonotype: The germline gene is not matched at one end of the junction; a read error may be the cause. The chain couples TRBV5-1 to TRBJ2-7; unclear D gene. Germline values: CDR1 SGHRS, CDR2 YFSETQ. The CDR3 runs 12 residues. CDR3 sequence (DNA): TGCGCCAGCAGCTTGGGGCCATACGAGCATTACTTC. It yields the protein CASSLGPYEHYF. Based on the CDR3 plus reference TRBV5-1 and TRBJ2-7, the full variable domain is KAGVTQTPRYLIKTRGQQVTLSCSPISGHRSVSWYQQTPGQGLQFLFEYFSETQRNKGNFPGRFSGRQFSNSRSEMNVSTLELGDSALYLCASSLGPYEHYFGPGTRLTVT.

In this sample, this clonotype turned up many times. V and J are TRBV29-1 and TRBJ2-3; D might be TRBD2 (6 bases). CDR1 is SQVTM and CDR2 is ANQGSEA in the germline V gene. This CDR3 is 12 amino acids long. V was clipped by 5 bases and J by 1 base, with 7 bases between them. CDR3 DNA sequence: TGCAGCGTTCGCGGGGGCACAGATACGCAGTATTTT. This translates into CSVRGGTDTQYF.

This clonotype was seen repeatedly, ten times or more. The chain is built from TRBV13 and TRBJ1-3; D unclear. The CDR3 extends over 13 amino acids. CDR1 and CDR2 from the germline V gene are PRHDT and FYEKMQ (reference sequence). V lost 5 bases, J lost 4 bases, and 9 bases lay in between. CDR3 nucleotides: TGTGCCAGCAGCGTCTCGGAAGGAAACACCATATATTTT. Translating it yields CASSVSEGNTIYF. The full variable domain, rest sourced from reference TRBV13 and TRBJ1-3, is AAGVIQSPRHLIKEKRETATLKCYPIPRHDTVYWYQQGPGQDPQFLISFYEKMQSDKGSIPDRFSAQQFSDYHSELNMSSLELGDSALYFCASSVSEGNTIYFGEGSWLTVV.